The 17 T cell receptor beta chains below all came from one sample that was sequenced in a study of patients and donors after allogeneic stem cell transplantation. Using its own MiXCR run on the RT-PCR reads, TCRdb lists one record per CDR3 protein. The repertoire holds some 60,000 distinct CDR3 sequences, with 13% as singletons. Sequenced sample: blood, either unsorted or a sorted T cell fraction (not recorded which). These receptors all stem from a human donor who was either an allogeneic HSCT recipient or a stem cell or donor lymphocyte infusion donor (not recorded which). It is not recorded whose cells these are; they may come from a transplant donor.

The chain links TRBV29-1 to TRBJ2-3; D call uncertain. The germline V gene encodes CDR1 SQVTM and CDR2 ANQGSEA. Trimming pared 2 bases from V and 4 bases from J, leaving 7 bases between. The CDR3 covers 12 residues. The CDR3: CSVERDPDTQYF. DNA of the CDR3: TGCAGCGTTGAAAGGGATCCAGATACGCAGTATTTT.

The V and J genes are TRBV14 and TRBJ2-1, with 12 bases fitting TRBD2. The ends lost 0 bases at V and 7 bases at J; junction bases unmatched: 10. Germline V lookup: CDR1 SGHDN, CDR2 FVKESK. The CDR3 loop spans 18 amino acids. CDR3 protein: CASSQDRLAGVLENEQFF. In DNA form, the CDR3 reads TGTGCCAGCAGCCAAGATAGACTAGCGGGAGTGTTAGAGAATGAGCAGTTCTTC.

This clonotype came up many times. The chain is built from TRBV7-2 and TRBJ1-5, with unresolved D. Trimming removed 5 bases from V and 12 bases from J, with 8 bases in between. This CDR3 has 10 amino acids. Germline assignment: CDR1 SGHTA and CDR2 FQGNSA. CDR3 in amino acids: CASSVRLQHF. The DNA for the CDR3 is TGTGCCAGCAGCGTCCGGCTCCAGCATTTT.

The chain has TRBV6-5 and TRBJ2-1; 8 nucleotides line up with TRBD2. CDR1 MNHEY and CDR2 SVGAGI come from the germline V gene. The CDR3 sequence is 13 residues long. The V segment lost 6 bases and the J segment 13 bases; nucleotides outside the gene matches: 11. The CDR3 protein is CASSSGTRGEQFF. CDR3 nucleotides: TGTGCCAGCAGCTCCGGGACTAGGGGAGAACAGTTCTTC.

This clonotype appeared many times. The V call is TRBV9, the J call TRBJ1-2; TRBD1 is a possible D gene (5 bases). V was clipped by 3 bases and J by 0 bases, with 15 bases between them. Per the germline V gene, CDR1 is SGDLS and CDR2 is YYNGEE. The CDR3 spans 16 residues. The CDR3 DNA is TGTGCCAGCAGCGGGATAGACAGTCAAGCTAACTATGGCTACACCTTC. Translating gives CASSGIDSQANYGYTF.

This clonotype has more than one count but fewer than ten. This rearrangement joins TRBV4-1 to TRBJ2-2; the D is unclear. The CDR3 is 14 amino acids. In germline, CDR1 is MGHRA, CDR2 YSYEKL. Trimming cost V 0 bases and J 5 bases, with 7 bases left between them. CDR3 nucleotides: TGCGCCAGCAGCCAAGATGGGCCGACCGGGGAGCTGTTTTTT. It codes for CASSQDGPTGELFF.

The CDR3 DNA reads TGCGCCAGCAGCCAGTCGCGGGGCAACACCGGGGAGCTGTTTTTT. It specifies CASSQSRGNTGELFF. The chain uses TRBV5-1 and TRBJ2-2; D possibly corresponds to TRBD2 (6 bases). V lost 4 bases, J lost 2 bases, and 12 bases lay in between. Germline V CDR1 and CDR2: SGHRS, YFSETQ. The CDR3 has 15 residues.

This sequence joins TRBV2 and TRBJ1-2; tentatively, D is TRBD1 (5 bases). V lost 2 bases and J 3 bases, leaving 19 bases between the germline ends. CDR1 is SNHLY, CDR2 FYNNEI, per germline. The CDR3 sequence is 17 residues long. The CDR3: CASSERGGEGPYYGYTF. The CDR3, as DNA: TGTGCCAGCAGTGAAAGAGGAGGGGAGGGGCCTTACTATGGCTACACCTTC.

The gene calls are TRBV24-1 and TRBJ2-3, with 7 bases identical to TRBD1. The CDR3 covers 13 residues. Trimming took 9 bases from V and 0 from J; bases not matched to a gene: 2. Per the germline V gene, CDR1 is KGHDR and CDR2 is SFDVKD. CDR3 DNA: TGTGCCACCGCGGACAGGAGCACAGATACGCAGTATTTT. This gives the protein CATADRSTDTQYF.

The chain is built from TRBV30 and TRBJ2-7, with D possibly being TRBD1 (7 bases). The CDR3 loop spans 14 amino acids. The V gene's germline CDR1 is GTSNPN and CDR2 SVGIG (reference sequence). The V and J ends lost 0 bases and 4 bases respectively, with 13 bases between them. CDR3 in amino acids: CAWSVGAGGYEQYF. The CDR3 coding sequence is TGTGCCTGGAGTGTAGGGGCAGGGGGGTACGAGCAGTACTTC.

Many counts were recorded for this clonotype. The CDR3 sequence: CATSDLPGGKGYTF. CDR3 in DNA: TGTGCCACCAGTGATTTACCAGGGGGGAAAGGCTACACCTTC. The chain carries TRBV24-1 and TRBJ1-2; TRBD1 aligns across 7 bases. CDR1 and CDR2 (germline): KGHDR, SFDVKD. The ends lost 1 base at V and 8 bases at J; junction bases unmatched: 6. This CDR3 spans 14 amino acids.

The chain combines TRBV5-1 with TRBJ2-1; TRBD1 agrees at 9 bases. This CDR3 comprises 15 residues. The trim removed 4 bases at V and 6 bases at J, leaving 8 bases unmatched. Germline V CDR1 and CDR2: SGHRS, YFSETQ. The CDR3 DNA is TGCGCCAGCAGCCTAACAGGGGGCGCAAGCAATGAGCAGTTCTTC. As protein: CASSLTGGASNEQFF.

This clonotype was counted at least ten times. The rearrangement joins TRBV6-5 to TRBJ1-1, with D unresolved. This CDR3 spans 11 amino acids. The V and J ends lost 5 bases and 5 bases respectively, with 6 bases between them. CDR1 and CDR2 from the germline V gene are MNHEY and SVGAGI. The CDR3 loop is CASSGPTEAFF. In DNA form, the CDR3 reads TGTGCCAGCAGTGGGCCGACTGAAGCTTTCTTT.

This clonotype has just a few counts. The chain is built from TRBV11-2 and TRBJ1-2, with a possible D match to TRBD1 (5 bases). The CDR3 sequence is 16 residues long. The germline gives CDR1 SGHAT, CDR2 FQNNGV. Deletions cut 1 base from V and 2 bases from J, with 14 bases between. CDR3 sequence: CASSLAAGTTNYGYTF. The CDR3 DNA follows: TGTGCCAGCAGCTTAGCAGCCGGGACCACAAACTATGGCTACACCTTC.

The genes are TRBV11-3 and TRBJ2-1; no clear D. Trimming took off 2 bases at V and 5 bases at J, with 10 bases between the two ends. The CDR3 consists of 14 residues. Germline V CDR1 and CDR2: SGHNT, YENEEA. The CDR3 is CASSLRLRDNEQFF. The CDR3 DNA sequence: TGTGCCAGCAGCTTAAGGCTCCGCGACAATGAGCAGTTCTTC.

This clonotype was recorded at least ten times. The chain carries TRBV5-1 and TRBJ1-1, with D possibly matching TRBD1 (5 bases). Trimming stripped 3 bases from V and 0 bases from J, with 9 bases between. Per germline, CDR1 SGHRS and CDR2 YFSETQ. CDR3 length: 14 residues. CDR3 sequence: CASSWDGLNTEAFF. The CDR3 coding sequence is TGCGCCAGCAGCTGGGACGGCTTGAACACTGAAGCTTTCTTT.

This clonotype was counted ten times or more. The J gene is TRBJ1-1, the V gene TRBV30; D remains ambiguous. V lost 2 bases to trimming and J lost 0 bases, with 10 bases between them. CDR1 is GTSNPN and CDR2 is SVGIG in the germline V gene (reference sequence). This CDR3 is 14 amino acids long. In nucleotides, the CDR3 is TGTGCCTGGAGTCTCACACGGTTGAACACTGAAGCTTTCTTT. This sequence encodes CAWSLTRLNTEAFF.